What follows is one TCR beta chain and its context. The data were taken from a study of blood T cell repertoires in COVID-19. Study-level information: Sites in the United States, Italy and Spain provided acute and convalescent COVID-19 samples.

Germline assignment: CDR1 MNHEY and CDR2 SVGAGI. Trimming shortened V by 10 bases and J by 8 bases, and 18 bases separated the two germline ends. The CDR3 runs 12 residues. Study processing details: The authors estimated nucleated cell counts from reference gene primer amplification. Assay used: immunoSEQ multiplex PCR; TCRdb lists only in-frame clones, some missing. That table furnishes V, J and clone size, whereas the DNA furnished D and trimming. The sample yields 150,000 to 200,000 clones, around 80% seen once. J is TRBJ2-7 and V is TRBV6-5; tentatively, D is TRBD2 (5 bases). Sample: peripheral blood. The sequence derives from a human donor with acute or convalescent COVID-19. The donor label of this sample is uncertain. The CDR3 bases are TGTGCCACGAGCGGTCAGCTCCCCCAGCAGTACTTC. Its protein is CATSGQLPQQYF.